This TCR beta chain was sequenced in a study of HIV-infected children after antiretroviral therapy interruption (dated 2019 in TCRdb). Study-wide context: All eight included children had a CD4+ count above 500 and a viral load below 50 copies/ml, with four on planned treatment interruption and four on continuous treatment. In the continuous-treatment arm, samples from corresponding weeks 0, 48 and 150 were analyzed. Samples from the interruption arm were taken at week 0, at week 12, at the end of interruption (week 24 or 48), and about 3 years after the study ended. The interruption group had a median age of roughly 9.4 years, and the continuous treatment group had a median age of approximately 8 years. Most participating children had recorded exposure to EBV and CMV. Alongside measurements of thymic output, TCR repertoires of children on planned treatment interruption were compared with TCR repertoires of children on continuous antiretroviral treatment. Beyond this particular receptor, the publication reports: For naive CD4+ repertoires of PTI patients, CDR3 sharing between time points dropped once interruption began, while many sequences were shared between the end of interruption and 3 years later. The small number of patients is a limitation, and caution is needed when interpreting the data. The sorted CD45RA+ naive cells might contain minor non-naive CD45RA+ populations, such as EMRA or stem memory cells. The naive CD4+ Gini coefficient rose by the end of treatment interruption, suggesting clonal expansion, and returned to baseline by 3 years.

Library generation was performed with 3' RACE. TCR libraries were constructed from RNA with a 3' RACE protocol that used unique molecular identifiers to correct for PCR amplification bias. As many as 12 amplicon libraries were pooled and then sequenced on an Illumina MiSeq using v2 2x250 paired-end chemistry. The authors' pipeline ran thus. Reads were processed with Decombinator to assign V and J genes and CDR3, with barcode-based error and PCR bias correction. Repertoires were subsampled to equal depth before Gini coefficient calculation using the R ineq package. Three approaches were used to assess CDR3 similarity: GLIPH, Hamming distance and a shared triplet metric. The public reads were reprocessed in TCRdb via fastp at Q25 and MiXCR, keeping in-frame beta chains. Each CDR3 protein appears once, grouped with its most common genes and DNA. What appears here as the V and J calls and clone size reflects TCRdb's work, not the paper's. Counted in this sample were about 86,000 distinct CDR3 sequences; roughly 6.4% of them appeared once. The top ten clones comprise around 1.1% of the sample.

What the treatment or condition label conveys for this sample: PENTA 11 planned treatment interruption arm or continuous ART arm. The participants were children from the United Kingdom between 2 and 15 years old who had been on ART with at least three drugs for 24 weeks or longer. Cryopreserved PBMCs containing at least 5 million viable cells were needed, and several candidate patients were excluded because their viable PBMC yield was low. Using a FACSAria III cell sorter, naive CD4+ CD45RA+ CD45RO- T cells were FACS-sorted out of thawed PBMCs. Sorted cells were fixed, and RNA was extracted using the RNeasy FFPE kit followed by the RNeasy Micro kit. Including the terminal cysteine and phenylalanine, the CDR3 comprises 11 residues. Of the read, only the CDR3 DNA is kept; its 33 bases are in frame from base 1. As encoded in the germline V gene (reference sequence), CDR1 is SEHNR while CDR2 is FQNEAQ. V is reduced by 8 bases and J by 5 bases, leaving a spacing of 7 bases between them.

This clonotype was seen ten or more times. Its target antigen remains unknown. No base quality values were provided; no much bigger clone lies one nucleotide off. The chain couples TRBV7-9 to TRBJ1-5, with no confident D gene call. The clonotype originates from a pool of human donors with HIV. This sample comprised CD45RA+ CD4+ T cells from PBMCs, pooled from several time points, obtained from a donor given antiretroviral therapy, either interrupted or continuous. The sample's cell subset or site label, decoded: naive CD4+ CD45RA+ CD45RO- T cells. The DNA reads as follows: TGTGCCAGCGGACGGGATCAGCCCCAGCATTTT. It specifies CASGRDQPQHF.